The following is a T cell receptor (beta chain) sequence with its context. These data are taken from a study of blood T cell repertoires in COVID-19. The wider study: Samples representing acute and convalescent COVID-19 were sourced from the United States, Italy and Spain.

Sequencing used immunoSEQ multiplex PCR; TCRdb keeps in-frame clones, though not all of them. Of about 220,000 clones listed, 70% to 85% are singletons. CDR3 length: 13 amino acids. Germline trimming cut 4 bases from V and 5 bases from J; bases unmatched to any gene: 3. Germline loops: CDR1 SNHLY, CDR2 FYNNEI. Grouping used clinical history reported by participants in a survey and questionnaire. Donors in Cohort 3 who had recovered were those with two negative PCRs, healthcare professional clearance, or resolution of their symptoms. The specimen sequenced was PBMCs or T cells enriched from blood (not recorded which). V is TRBV2 and J is TRBJ2-7; TRBD2 agrees at 9 bases. The sequence came from a woman aged 60-75 years who had recovered from COVID-19. The CDR3 sequence: CASSGTSANEQYF. CDR3 nucleotides: TGTGCCAGCAGTGGGACTAGCGCCAACGAGCAGTACTTC.